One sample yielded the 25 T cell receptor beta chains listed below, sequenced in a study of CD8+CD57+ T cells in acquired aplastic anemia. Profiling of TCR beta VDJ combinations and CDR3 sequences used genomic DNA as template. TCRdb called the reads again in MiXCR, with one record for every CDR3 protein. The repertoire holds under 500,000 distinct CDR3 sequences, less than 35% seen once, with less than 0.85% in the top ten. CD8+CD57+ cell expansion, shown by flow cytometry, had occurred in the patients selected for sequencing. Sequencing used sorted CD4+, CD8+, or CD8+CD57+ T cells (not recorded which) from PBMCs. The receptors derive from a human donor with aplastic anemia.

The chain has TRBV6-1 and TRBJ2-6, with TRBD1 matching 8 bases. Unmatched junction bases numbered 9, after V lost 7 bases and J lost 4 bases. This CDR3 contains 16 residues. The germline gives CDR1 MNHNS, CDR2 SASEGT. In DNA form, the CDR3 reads TGTGCCAGCAACCTAGGACAGGGCTCAGGGGCCAACGTCCTGACTTTC. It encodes CASNLGQGSGANVLTF.

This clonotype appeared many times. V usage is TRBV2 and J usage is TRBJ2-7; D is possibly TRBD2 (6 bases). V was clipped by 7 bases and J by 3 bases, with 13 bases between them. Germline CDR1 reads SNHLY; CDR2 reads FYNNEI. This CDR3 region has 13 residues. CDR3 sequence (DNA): TGTGCCAGCACCCGGGAGTCAATCTACGAGCAGTACTTC. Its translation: CASTRESIYEQYF.

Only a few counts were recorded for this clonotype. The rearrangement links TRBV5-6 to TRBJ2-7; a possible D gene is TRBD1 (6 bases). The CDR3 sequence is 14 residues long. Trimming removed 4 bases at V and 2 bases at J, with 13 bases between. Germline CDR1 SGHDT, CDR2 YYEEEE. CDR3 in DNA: TGTGCCAGCAGCGTTTACAGGGAACCCTACGAGCAGTACTTC. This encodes CASSVYREPYEQYF. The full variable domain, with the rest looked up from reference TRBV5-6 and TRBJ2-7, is DAGVTQSPTHLIKTRGQQVTLRCSPKSGHDTVSWYQQALGQGPQFIFQYYEEEERQRGNFPDRFSGHQFPNYSSELNVNALLLGDSALYLCASSVYREPYEQYFGPGTRLTVT.

Here the CDR3 reads CATRSGQGIRGNTQYF. The CDR3 DNA reads TGTGCCACCAGATCGGGACAGGGGATTCGCGGGAATACGCAGTATTTT. The chain combines TRBV19 with TRBJ2-3, with TRBD1 matching 10 bases. Germline-derived CDR1 and CDR2 are LNHDA and SQIVND (reference sequence). The V and J ends lost 10 bases and 7 bases, in that order; junction bases with no gene match: 17. The CDR3 is 16 amino acids.

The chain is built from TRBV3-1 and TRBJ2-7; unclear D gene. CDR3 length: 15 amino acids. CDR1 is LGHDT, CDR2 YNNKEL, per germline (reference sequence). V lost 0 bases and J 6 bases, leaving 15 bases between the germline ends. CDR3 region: CASSQDRGSRGEQYF. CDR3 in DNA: TGTGCCAGCAGCCAAGATCGTGGTAGTCGAGGCGAGCAGTACTTC.

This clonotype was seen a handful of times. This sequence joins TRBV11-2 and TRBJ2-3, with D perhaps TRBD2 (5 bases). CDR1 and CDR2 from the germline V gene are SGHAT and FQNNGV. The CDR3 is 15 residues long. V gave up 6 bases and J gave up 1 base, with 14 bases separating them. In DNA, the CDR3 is TGTGCCAGCAGACCAGGCCCCGGGGGCACAGATACGCAGTATTTT. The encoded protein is CASRPGPGGTDTQYF.

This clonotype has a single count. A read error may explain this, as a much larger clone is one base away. This CDR3 is CASSTPGKLYEQYF. As DNA, the CDR3 is TGTGCCAGTAGTACCCCCGGGAAACTCTACGAGCAGTACTTC. The chain links TRBV6-1 to TRBJ2-7; the D gene is possibly TRBD2 (5 bases). CDR1 is MNHNS, CDR2 SASEGT, per germline. The germline V and J ends were trimmed by 9 bases and 3 bases, with 18 bases remaining between them. The CDR3 runs to 14 residues.

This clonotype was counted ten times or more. The CDR3 loop is CSVDRGGGYGYTF. DNA of the CDR3: TGCAGCGTTGACCGGGGGGGCGGCTATGGCTACACCTTC. This chain joins TRBV29-1 and TRBJ1-2; possibly TRBD1 for D (6 bases). The V end lost 3 bases, the J end lost 4 bases, and 12 bases lay between the germline ends. Per the germline V gene, CDR1 is SQVTM and CDR2 is ANQGSEA. The CDR3 has 13 amino acids.

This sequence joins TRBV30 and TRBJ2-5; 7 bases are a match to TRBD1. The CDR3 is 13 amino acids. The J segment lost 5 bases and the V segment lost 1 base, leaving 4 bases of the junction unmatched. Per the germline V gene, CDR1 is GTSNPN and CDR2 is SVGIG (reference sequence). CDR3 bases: TGTGCCTGGAGTGAGGGGGCTGTGGAGACCCAGTACTTC. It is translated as CAWSEGAVETQYF.

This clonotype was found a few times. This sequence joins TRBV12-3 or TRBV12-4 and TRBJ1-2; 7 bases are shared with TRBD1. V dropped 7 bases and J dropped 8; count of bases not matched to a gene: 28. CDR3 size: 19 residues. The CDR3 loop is CASNRPGQLTIRTGYGYTF. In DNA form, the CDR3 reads TGTGCCAGCAACAGACCGGGACAGCTAACTATTAGGACAGGTTACGGCTACACCTTC.

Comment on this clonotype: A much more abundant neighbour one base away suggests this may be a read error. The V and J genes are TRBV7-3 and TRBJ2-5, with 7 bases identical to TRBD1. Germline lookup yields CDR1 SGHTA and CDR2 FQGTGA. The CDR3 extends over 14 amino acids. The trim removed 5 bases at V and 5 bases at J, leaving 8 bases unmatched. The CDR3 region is CASSVEGARETQYF. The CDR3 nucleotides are TGTGCCAGCAGCGTAGAGGGGGCACGGGAGACCCAGTACTTC.

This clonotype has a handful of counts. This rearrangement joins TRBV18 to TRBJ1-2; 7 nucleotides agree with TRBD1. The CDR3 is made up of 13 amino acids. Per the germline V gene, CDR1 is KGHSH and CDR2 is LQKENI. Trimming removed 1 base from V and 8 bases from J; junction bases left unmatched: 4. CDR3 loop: CASSPQTGKGYTF. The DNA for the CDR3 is TGTGCCAGCTCACCACAGACAGGGAAAGGCTACACCTTC.

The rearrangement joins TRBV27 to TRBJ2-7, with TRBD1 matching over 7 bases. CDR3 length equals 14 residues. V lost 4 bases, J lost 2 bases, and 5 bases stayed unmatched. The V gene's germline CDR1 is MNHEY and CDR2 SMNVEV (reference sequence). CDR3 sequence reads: CASSSLDRTYEQYF. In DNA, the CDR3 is TGTGCCAGCAGTTCCTTGGACAGGACCTACGAGCAGTACTTC.

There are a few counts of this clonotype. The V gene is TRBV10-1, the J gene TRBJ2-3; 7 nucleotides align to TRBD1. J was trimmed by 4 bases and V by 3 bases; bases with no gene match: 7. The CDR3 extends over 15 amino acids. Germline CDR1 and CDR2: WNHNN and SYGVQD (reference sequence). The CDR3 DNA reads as TGCGCCAGCAGTGATTACACAGGGGTTCCAGATACGCAGTATTTT. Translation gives CASSDYTGVPDTQYF.

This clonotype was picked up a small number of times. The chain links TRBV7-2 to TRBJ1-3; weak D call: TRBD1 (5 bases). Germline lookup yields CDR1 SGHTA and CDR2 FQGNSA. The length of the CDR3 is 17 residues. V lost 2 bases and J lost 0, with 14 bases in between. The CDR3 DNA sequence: TGTGCCAGCAGCTTATTGGGGCCTGTGCTCTCTGGAAACACCATATATTTT. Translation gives CASSLLGPVLSGNTIYF.

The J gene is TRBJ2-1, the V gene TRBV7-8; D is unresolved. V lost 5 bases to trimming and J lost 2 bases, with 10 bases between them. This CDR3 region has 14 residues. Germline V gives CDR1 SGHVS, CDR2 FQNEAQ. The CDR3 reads CASSPDRTYNEQFF. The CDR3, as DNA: TGTGCCAGCAGCCCCGATCGCACCTACAATGAGCAGTTCTTC.

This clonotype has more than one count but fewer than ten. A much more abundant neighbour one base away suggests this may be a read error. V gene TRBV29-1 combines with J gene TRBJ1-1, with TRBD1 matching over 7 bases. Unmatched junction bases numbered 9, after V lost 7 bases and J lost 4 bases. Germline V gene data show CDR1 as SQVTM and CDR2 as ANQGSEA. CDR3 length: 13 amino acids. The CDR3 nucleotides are TGCAGCGCCGAAGGGGGCGGGAGCACTGAAGCTTTCTTT. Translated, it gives CSAEGGGSTEAFF. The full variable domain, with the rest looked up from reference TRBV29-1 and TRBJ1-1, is SAVISQKPSRDICQRGTSLTIQCQVDSQVTMMFWYRQQPGQSLTLIATANQGSEATYESGFVIDKFPISRPNLTFSTLTVSNMSPEDSSIYLCSAEGGGSTEAFFGQGTRLTVV.

CDR3 DNA sequence: TGTGCCAGCAGCTTGGTCGGGGGGCGGGGAAACATTCAGTACTTC. Its protein product is CASSLVGGRGNIQYF. The chain uses TRBV5-4 and TRBJ2-4; D may be TRBD2 (7 bases). CDR1 SGHNT and CDR2 YYREEE come from the germline V gene (reference sequence). V was clipped by 0 bases and J by 6 bases, with 13 bases between them. CDR3 length equals 15 residues.

This CDR3 reads CASSFVSGTTTGELFF. CDR3 nucleotides: TGTGCCAGCAGCTTCGTGTCGGGAACGACCACCGGGGAGCTGTTTTTT. This rearrangement joins TRBV11-2 to TRBJ2-2; the D gene is possibly TRBD2 (5 bases). This CDR3 is built from 16 residues. The V end was cut by 3 bases, the J end by 4 bases, with 15 bases between. The V gene's germline CDR1 is SGHAT and CDR2 FQNNGV. Based on the CDR3 plus reference TRBV11-2 and TRBJ2-2, the full variable domain is EAGVAQSPRYKIIEKRQSVAFWCNPISGHATLYWYQQILGQGPKLLIQFQNNGVVDDSQLPKDRFSAERLKGVDSTLKIQPAKLEDSAVYLCASSFVSGTTTGELFFGEGSRLTVL.

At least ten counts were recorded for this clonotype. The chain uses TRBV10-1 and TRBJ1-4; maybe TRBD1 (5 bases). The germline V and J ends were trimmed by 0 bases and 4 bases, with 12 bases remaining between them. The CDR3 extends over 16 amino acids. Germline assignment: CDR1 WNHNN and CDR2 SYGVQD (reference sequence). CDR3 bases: TGCGCCAGCAGTGAGTCGTTCGGGGGGTATAATGAAAAACTGTTTTTT. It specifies CASSESFGGYNEKLFF.

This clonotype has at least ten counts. CDR3 protein: CASSRTGVSSPLHF. The CDR3 DNA sequence: TGTGCCAGTAGTCGGACAGGGGTTTCTTCACCCCTCCACTTT. The rearrangement joins TRBV19 to TRBJ1-6; 9 bases fit TRBD1. The junction had 5 bases not matched to a gene; V was cut back by 5 bases and J by 9 bases. This CDR3 contains 14 residues. Per the germline V gene, CDR1 is LNHDA and CDR2 is SQIVND (reference sequence).

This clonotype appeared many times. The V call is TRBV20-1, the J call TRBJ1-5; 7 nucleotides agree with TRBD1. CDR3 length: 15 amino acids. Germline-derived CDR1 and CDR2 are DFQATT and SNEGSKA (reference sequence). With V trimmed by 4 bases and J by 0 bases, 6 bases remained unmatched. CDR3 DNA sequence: TGCAGTGCTACGGGACAGTCCTATAGCAATCAGCCCCAGCATTTT. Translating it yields CSATGQSYSNQPQHF.

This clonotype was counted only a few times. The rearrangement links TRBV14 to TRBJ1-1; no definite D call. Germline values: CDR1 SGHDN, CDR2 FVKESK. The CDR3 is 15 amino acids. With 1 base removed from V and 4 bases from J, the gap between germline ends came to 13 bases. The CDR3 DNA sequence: TGTGCCAGCAGCCAAGGTAGTAGGTGGGCCACTGAAGCTTTCTTT. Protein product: CASSQGSRWATEAFF.

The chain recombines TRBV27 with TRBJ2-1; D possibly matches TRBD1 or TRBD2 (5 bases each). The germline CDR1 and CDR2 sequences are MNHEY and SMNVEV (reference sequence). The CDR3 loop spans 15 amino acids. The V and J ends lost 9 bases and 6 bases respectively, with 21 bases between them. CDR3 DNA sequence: TGTGCCAGTTGGAAGGGGAACACGGGGATCAATGAGCAGTTCTTC. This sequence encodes CASWKGNTGINEQFF.

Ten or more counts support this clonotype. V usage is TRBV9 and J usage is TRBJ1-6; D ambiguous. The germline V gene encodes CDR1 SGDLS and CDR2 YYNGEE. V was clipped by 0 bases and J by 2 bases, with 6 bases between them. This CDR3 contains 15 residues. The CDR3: CASSVGGAYNSPLHF. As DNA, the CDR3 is TGTGCCAGCAGCGTAGGGGGAGCCTATAATTCACCCCTCCACTTT.